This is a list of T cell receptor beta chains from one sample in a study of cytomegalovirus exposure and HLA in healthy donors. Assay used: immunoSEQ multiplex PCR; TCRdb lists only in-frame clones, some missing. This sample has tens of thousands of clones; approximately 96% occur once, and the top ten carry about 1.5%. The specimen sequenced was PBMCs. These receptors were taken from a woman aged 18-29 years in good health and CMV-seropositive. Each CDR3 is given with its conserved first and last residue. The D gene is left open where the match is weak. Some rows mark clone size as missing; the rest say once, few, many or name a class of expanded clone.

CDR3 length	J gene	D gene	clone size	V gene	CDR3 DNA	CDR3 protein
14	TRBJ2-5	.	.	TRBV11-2	TGTGCCAGCAGCTCCTGGAGGGAAAAAGAGACCCAGTACTTC	CASSSWREKETQYF
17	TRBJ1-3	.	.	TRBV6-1	TGTGCCAGCAGTGAACTCCGAGGGCCCCACTCTGGAAACACCATATATTTT	CASSELRGPHSGNTIYF
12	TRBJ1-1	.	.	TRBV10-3	TGTGCCATCAGTGAGACCATCGGTGAAGCTTTCTTT	CAISETIGEAFF
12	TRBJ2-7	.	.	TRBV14	TGTGCCAGCAGCCAAGCCGGGAACGAGCAGTACTTC	CASSQAGNEQYF
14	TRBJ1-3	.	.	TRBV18	TGTGCCAGCTCACTACAGGGAACTGGAAACACCATATATTTT	CASSLQGTGNTIYF
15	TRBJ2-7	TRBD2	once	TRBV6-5	TGTGCCAGCAGTTACTCCGGCCCCCGGGGGGAGGAGCAGTACTTC	CASSYSGPRGEEQYF
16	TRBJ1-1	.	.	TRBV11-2	TGTGCCAGCAGCTTAGGTGGGGCGAACATGAACACTGAAGCTTTCTTT	CASSLGGANMNTEAFF
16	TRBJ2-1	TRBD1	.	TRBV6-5	TGTGCCAGCAGTTACCCCCGGGACAGGGGCAGTAATGAGCAGTTCTTC	CASSYPRDRGSNEQFF
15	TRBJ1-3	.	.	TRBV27	TGTGCCAGCAGCCTACAGGGTTTCTCTGGAAACACCATATATTTT	CASSLQGFSGNTIYF
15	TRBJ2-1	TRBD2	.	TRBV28	TGTGCCAGCAGCCCAAGGACTAGCGGGACCAATGAGCAGTTCTTC	CASSPRTSGTNEQFF
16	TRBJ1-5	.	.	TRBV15	TGTGCCACCAGGGGACTCGGACAAGCTAGCAATCAGCCCCAGCATTTT	CATRGLGQASNQPQHF
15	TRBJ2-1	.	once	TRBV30	TGTGCCTGGAGTGTACAGAACGGGGTTTGGAATGAGCAGTTCTTC	CAWSVQNGVWNEQFF
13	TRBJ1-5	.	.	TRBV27	TGTGCCGTTAGTAGGACAGTCAATCAGCCCCAGCATTTT	CAVSRTVNQPQHF
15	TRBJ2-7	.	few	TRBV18	TGTGCCAGCTCGCAACGTACCGGGATATCCTACGAGCAGTACTTC	CASSQRTGISYEQYF
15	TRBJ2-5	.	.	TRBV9	TGTGCCAGCAGCGTACAGGGTGACTCACAAGAGACCCAGTACTTC	CASSVQGDSQETQYF
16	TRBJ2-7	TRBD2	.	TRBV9	TGTGCCAGCAGCGTAGAAGGGGCGGGAGGGCTTTACGAGCAGTACTTC	CASSVEGAGGLYEQYF
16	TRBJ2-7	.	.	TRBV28	TGTGCCAGCAGCCCTGCCCCAGGGCAGGGGACCTACGAGCAGTACTTC	CASSPAPGQGTYEQYF
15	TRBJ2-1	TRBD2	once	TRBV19	TGTGCCAGTAGTCCGGGACTAGCGGGAGTCGATGAGCAGTTCTTC	CASSPGLAGVDEQFF
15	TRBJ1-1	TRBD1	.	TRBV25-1	TGTGCCAGCAGTGAATATAGACAGGGGGCGACTGAAGCTTTCTTT	CASSEYRQGATEAFF
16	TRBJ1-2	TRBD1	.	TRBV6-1	TGTGCCAGCAGTGAATGGGGACAGGAGACTAACTATGGCTACACCTTC	CASSEWGQETNYGYTF
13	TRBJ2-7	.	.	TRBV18	TGTGCCAGCTCACCAATCCAGGGATCCGAGCAGTACTTC	CASSPIQGSEQYF
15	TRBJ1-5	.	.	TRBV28	TGTGCCAGCAGTTTTTGGGGGCGTAGCAATCAGCCCCAGCATTTT	CASSFWGRSNQPQHF
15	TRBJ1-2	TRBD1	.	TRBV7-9	TGTGCCAGCAGCTTACCTGGGACAGGGACTCATGGCTACACCTTC	CASSLPGTGTHGYTF
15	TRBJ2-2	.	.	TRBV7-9	TGTGCCAGCAGCGAGTCAGACAGGAACACCGGGGAGCTGTTTTTT	CASSESDRNTGELFF
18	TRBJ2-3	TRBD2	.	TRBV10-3	TGTGCCATCAGAGGACTAGCGGGAGCCCTCGGAAAGAAGGGTACGCAGTATTTT	CAIRGLAGALGKKGTQYF
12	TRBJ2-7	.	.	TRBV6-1	TGTGCCAGCAGTAGGACTGAATACGAGCAGTACTTC	CASSRTEYEQYF
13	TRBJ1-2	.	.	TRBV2	TGTGCCACTTTTCTGGGAGGCCTCTATGGCTACACCTTC	CATFLGGLYGYTF
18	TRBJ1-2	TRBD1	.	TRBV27	TGTGCCAGCAGTCCGTCGGACAGGGGAAGGGGGAGGATATATGGCTACACCTTC	CASSPSDRGRGRIYGYTF
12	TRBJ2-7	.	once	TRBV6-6	TGTGCCAGCAGTTTTGAGTCCTACGAGCAGTACTTC	CASSFESYEQYF
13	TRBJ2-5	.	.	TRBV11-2	TGTGCCAGCAGCTTTGGCAGACAAGAGACCCAGTACTTC	CASSFGRQETQYF
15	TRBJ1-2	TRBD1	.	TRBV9	TGTGCCAGCAGCGTATCGGACAGGGCTAACTATGGCTACACCTTC	CASSVSDRANYGYTF
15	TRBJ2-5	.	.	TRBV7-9	TGTGCCAGCACCCCCAGGGCAGGGGACCAAGAGACCCAGTACTTC	CASTPRAGDQETQYF
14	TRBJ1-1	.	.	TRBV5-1	TGCGCCAGCAGCTTTTTGTCAGGGAACACTGAAGCTTTCTTT	CASSFLSGNTEAFF
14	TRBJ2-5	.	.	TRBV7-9	TGTGCCAGCAGCTTATTAAGGGGGGGTGAGACCCAGTACTTC	CASSLLRGGETQYF
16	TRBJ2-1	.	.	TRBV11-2	TGTGCCAGCAGCCAAGATTCGGGGGGCCTCTACAATAAGCAGTTCTTC	CASSQDSGGLYNKQFF
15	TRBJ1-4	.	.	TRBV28	TGTGCCAGCAGTTTCATCCAGGGGCGTAATGAAAAACTGTTTTTT	CASSFIQGRNEKLFF
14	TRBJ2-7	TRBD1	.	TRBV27	TGTGCCAGCGGCCAGACAGGGGCGATTTACGAGCAGTACTTC	CASGQTGAIYEQYF
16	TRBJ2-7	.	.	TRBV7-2	TGTGCCAGCAGCTTGAGGACCGGGAGCGTAACCTACGAGCAGTACTTC	CASSLRTGSVTYEQYF
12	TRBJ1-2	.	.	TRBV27	TGTGCCAGCAGTGACAGCCCACCCTCCTACACCTTC	CASSDSPPSYTF
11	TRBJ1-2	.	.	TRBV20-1	TGCAGTGTCCTAGTGACAGAAAGCTACACCTTC	CSVLVTESYTF
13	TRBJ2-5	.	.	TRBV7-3	TGTGCCAGCAGCTTAACAGGGGTAGAGACCCAGTACTTC	CASSLTGVETQYF
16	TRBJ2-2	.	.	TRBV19	TGTGCCAGTAGTATAGCATGGGTAGCCTCCACCGGGGAGCTGTTTTTT	CASSIAWVASTGELFF
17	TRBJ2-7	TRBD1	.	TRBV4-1	TGCGCCAGCAGCCGCCATTTAATGACAGGGGGTACCTACGAGCAGTACTTC	CASSRHLMTGGTYEQYF
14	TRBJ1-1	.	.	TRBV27	TGTGCCAGCAGTGGCGACTACACGGGCACTGAAGCTTTCTTT	CASSGDYTGTEAFF
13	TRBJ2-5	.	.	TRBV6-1	TGTGCCAGCAGTGATTGGGGAGTCGAGACCCAGTACTTC	CASSDWGVETQYF
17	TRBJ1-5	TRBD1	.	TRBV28	TGTGCCAGCAGTTTATGGGGACAGGTTCTAAGTCATCAGCCCCAGCATTTT	CASSLWGQVLSHQPQHF
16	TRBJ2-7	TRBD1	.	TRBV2	TGTGCCAGCAGAGCAACGGGACAGGGCATTTCCTACGAGCAGTACTTC	CASRATGQGISYEQYF
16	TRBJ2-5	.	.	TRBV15	TGTGCCACCAGCAGGAGGTCCACCCGGTACCAAGAGACCCAGTACTTC	CATSRRSTRYQETQYF
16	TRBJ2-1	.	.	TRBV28	TGTGCCAGCAGTTTTTTGGGCAGGGAAACCTACAATGAGCAGTTCTTC	CASSFLGRETYNEQFF
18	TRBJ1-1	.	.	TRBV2	TGTGCCAGCAGTGTCCCGAGGGTTAGAGGGAGGACGAACACTGAAGCTTTCTTT	CASSVPRVRGRTNTEAFF
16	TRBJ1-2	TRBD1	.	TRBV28	TGTGCCAGCAGTTTGCTAAACAGGGGGCGGGATTATGGCTACACCTTC	CASSLLNRGRDYGYTF
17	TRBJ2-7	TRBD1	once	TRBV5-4	TGTGCCAGCAGCTTGGGGACAGGGGCCCGCAGCTCCTACGAGCAGTACTTC	CASSLGTGARSSYEQYF
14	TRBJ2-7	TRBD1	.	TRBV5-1	TGCGCCAGCAGCTTCTACAGGGGCTCCTACGAGCAGTACTTC	CASSFYRGSYEQYF
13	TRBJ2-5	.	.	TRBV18	TGTGCCAGCTCACCCGGTCGTCAAGAGACCCAGTACTTC	CASSPGRQETQYF
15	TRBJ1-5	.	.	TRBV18	TGTGCCAGCTCATCACTTGGGGGGAGCAATCAGCCCCAGCATTTT	CASSSLGGSNQPQHF
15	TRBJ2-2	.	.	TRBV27	TGTGCCAGCAGCTCCGGGTTTGGGAACACCGGGGAGCTGTTTTTT	CASSSGFGNTGELFF
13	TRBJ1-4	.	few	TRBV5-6	TGTGCCAGCAGCTGGGCCTCAGGGGAAAAACTGTTTTTT	CASSWASGEKLFF
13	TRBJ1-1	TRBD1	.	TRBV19	TGTGCCAGTAGCACGACAGGGACCACTGAAGCTTTCTTT	CASSTTGTTEAFF
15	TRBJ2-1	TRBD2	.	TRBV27	TGTGCCAGCAGGAATCCGGGACTAGCAATCAATGAGCAGTTCTTC	CASRNPGLAINEQFF
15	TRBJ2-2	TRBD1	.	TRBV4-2	TGTGCCAGCAGCCAAGATGCAGGGGGATACGGGGAGCTGTTTTTT	CASSQDAGGYGELFF